This TCR beta chain came from a study of Ad26.COV2.S vaccination and SARS-CoV-2 variants. Overall study results and limits: For non-spike TCRs, breadth in vaccine recipients resembled that in placebo recipients. Spike-specific TCR breadth was greater after Ad26.COV2.S than placebo. Total responses of T cells may have been underestimated by the analyses of TCR breadth and depth.

In its sample, this clone was seen once. Its antigen is undetermined. The junction had 4 bases not matched to a gene; V was cut back by 4 bases and J by 5 bases. This CDR3 contains 15 residues. Germline-derived CDR1 and CDR2 are SGDLS and YYNGEE. Data came from immunoSEQ multiplex PCR; TCRdb stores just in-frame clones and leaves some out. The sample lists roughly 140,000 clones, roughly 85% occurring once. The chain has TRBV9 and TRBJ2-1, with 12 positions matching TRBD1. The input for sequencing was peripheral blood, taken after recovery from COVID-19. The TCR sequence derives from a human donor who had recovered from COVID-19. The DNA for the CDR3 is TGTGCCAGCAGCTTCGGGACAGGGGGCAACAATGAGCAGTTCTTC. Protein product: CASSFGTGGNNEQFF.